What follows is one TCR beta chain and its context. The CDR3 length is 15 residues. V was pared by 5 bases and J by 1 base, with 15 bases between. This sample was included in a study of identical twins' blood T cells. A previously described protocol, modified, built RNA-based TCR cDNA libraries. Each TCR cDNA library carried sample-specific barcodes on both ends. Authors' data handling: Each library had about 2 to 4 million CDR3 reads and about 90,000 to nearly 500,000 clonotypes. TCRdb re-called the 5' RACE reads with MiXCR, one entry per CDR3 protein. TCRdb, not the authors, supplied the V and J calls. This table holds 350,000 to 400,000 distinct CDR3 sequences, under 30% found once.

This TCR came from a woman aged 18 to 50 in good health. Sequencing was performed on PBMCs. The chain has TRBV12-3 or TRBV12-4 and TRBJ2-7; D is undetermined. The CDR3 region is CASSTIRSGSYEQYF. In DNA, the CDR3 is TGTGCCAGCAGTACAATTCGCAGTGGATCCTACGAGCAGTACTTC.